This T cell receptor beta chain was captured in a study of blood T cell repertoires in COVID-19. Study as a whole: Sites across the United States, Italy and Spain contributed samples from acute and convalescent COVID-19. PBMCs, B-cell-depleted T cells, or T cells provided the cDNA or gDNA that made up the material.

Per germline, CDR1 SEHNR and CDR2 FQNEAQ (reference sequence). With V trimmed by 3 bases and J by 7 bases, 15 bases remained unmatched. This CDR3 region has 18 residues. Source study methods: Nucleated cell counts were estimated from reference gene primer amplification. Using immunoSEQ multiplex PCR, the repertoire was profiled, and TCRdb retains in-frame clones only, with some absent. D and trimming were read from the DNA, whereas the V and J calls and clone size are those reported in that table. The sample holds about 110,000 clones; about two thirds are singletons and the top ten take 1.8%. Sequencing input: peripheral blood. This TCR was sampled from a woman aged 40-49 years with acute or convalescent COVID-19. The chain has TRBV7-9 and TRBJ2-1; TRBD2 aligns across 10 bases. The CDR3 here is CASSFPPRLAGARNEQFF. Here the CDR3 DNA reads TGTGCCAGCAGCTTTCCGCCTCGGCTAGCGGGGGCAAGGAATGAGCAGTTCTTC.